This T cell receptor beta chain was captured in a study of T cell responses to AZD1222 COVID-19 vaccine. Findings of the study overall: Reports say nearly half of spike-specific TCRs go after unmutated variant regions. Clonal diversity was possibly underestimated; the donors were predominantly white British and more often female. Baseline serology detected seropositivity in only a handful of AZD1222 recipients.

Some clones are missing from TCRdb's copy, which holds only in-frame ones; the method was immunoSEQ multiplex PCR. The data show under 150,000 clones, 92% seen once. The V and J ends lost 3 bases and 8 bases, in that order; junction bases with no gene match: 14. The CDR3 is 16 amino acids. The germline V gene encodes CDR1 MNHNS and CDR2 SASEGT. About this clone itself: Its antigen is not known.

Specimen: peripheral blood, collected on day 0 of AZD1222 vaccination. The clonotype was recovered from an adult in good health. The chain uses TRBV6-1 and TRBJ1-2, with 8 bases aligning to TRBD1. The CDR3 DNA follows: TGTGCCAGCAGTGATGGGGCAGGGGGCCCTTGGACGGGCTACACCTTC. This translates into CASSDGAGGPWTGYTF.